This T cell receptor beta chain was sequenced during a study of molecular identifiers for immune sequencing clone quantification. In germline, CDR1 is SGHVS, CDR2 FNYEAQ. V was pared by 0 bases and J by 7 bases, with 10 bases between. This CDR3 spans 13 amino acids. TCRdb used MiXCR to reprocess the PCR reads, holding one entry per CDR3 protein. The sample records some 580,000 distinct CDR3 sequences, 25% being singletons. Turning to this clonotype: This could be a read error, since a much larger clone is one nucleotide away.

This TCR was sampled from a human donor in good health. Some libraries in this study had Jurkat cell RNA spiked in. The V gene is TRBV7-6, the J gene TRBJ2-7; D gene uncertain. Material: naive CD8+ T cells from blood, with Jurkat cell RNA spiked in. As to subset: FACS-sorted CD8+CD4-CCR7+CD45RA+ naive T cells. CDR3 in amino acids: CASSLAVRLEQYF. In nucleotides, the CDR3 is TGTGCCAGCAGCTTAGCTGTCAGGCTTGAGCAGTACTTC.